The 16 T cell receptor beta chains reported below all come from one sample, sequenced in a study of cytomegalovirus exposure and HLA in healthy donors. Amplification used 60 Vbeta primers and 13 Jbeta primers. The method was immunoSEQ multiplex PCR; TCRdb's version includes in-frame clones alone and lacks a portion of them. The sample has around 260,000 clones, 80% seen once; the top ten hold about 0.3%. The sample consisted of PBMCs. These receptors were obtained from a girl aged 2-10 years in good health and CMV-seronegative.

This chain uses TRBV6-5 with TRBJ1-5; D might be TRBD1 (6 bases). Per the germline V gene, CDR1 is MNHEY and CDR2 is SVGAGI. The length of the CDR3 is 15 residues. Deletions cut 5 bases from V and 0 bases from J, with 11 bases between. The CDR3 region has the DNA TGTGCCAGCAGTGCTAGACAGGATAGCAATCAGCCCCAGCATTTT. Its translation is CASSARQDSNQPQHF.

The chain recombines TRBV7-2 with TRBJ2-3; the match to TRBD2 covers 15 bases. Germline-derived CDR1 and CDR2 are SGHTA and FQGNSA. With 5 bases clipped from V and 0 bases from J, the junction kept 3 bases outside the gene matches. This CDR3 is built from 17 residues. The CDR3 DNA sequence: TGTGCCAGCAGCCGGACTAGCGGGAGGGCGAGCACAGATACGCAGTATTTT. It encodes CASSRTSGRASTDTQYF.

This chain connects TRBV5-1 to TRBJ2-1; 7 bases agree with TRBD2. This CDR3 contains 17 residues. V shed 4 bases and J 9 bases; nucleotides not matched to a gene: 19. Looked up from germline, CDR1 is SGHRS and CDR2 is YFSETQ. The CDR3 reads CASSPREREGGPGEQFF. The CDR3 region has the DNA TGCGCCAGCAGCCCACGGGAGCGGGAAGGCGGTCCGGGTGAGCAGTTCTTC.

J is TRBJ2-5 and V is TRBV6-1, with D perhaps matching TRBD2 (6 bases). CDR1 is MNHNS and CDR2 is SASEGT in the germline V gene. CDR3 length: 15 residues. V lost 0 bases and J 2 bases, leaving 10 bases between the germline ends. The CDR3 DNA reads TGTGCCAGCAGTGAAGCGAGTAGCGGTCAAGAGACCCAGTACTTC. Its translation is CASSEASSGQETQYF.

The chain employs TRBV18 and TRBJ2-7; TRBD2 is a possible D gene (6 bases). Trimming left V 3 bases short and J 7 bases short, with 19 bases between. The CDR3 loop spans 15 amino acids. Germline V lookup: CDR1 KGHSH, CDR2 LQKENI. In DNA, the CDR3 is TGTGCCAGCTCACCTGCCGGGGGTACAGGACGGGAGCAGTACTTC. The encoded protein is CASSPAGGTGREQYF.

The chain employs TRBV5-1 and TRBJ1-1; D gene ambiguous. V lost 2 bases and J lost 1, with 6 bases in between. This CDR3 has 13 amino acids. Looked up from germline, CDR1 is SGHRS and CDR2 is YFSETQ. CDR3 protein: CASSFRGNTEAFF. CDR3 DNA sequence: TGCGCCAGCAGCTTTCGGGGGAACACTGAAGCTTTCTTT.

J is TRBJ1-6 and V is TRBV19; no clear D. Trimming removed 8 bases from V and 0 bases from J, with 11 bases in between. Germline V gives CDR1 LNHDA, CDR2 SQIVND (reference sequence). The CDR3 has 15 residues. CDR3 amino acids: CASRPRSSYNSPLHF. The CDR3 DNA sequence: TGTGCCAGTCGCCCTAGGAGCTCCTATAATTCACCCCTCCACTTT.

The CDR3 DNA follows: TGTGCCAGCAGCAGACAGGGTGTGGGGGAGCAGTACTTC. This translates into CASSRQGVGEQYF. The rearrangement uses TRBV11-1 and TRBJ2-7, with 7 nucleotides matching TRBD1. Germline V gives CDR1 SGHAT, CDR2 FQDESV (reference sequence). The CDR3 contains 13 residues. Trimming took 5 bases from V and 7 from J; bases not matched to a gene: 8.

The rearrangement joins TRBV7-9 to TRBJ2-3; D not resolved. The CDR3 runs to 14 residues. The V end was cut by 1 base, the J end by 2 bases, with 7 bases between. Germline lookup yields CDR1 SEHNR and CDR2 FQNEAQ (reference sequence). The CDR3 sequence is CASSLVTSTDTQYF. CDR3 DNA: TGTGCCAGCAGCTTAGTAACTTCCACAGATACGCAGTATTTT.

The V and J genes are TRBV7-9 and TRBJ1-5, with no clear D. Trimming removed 7 bases from V and 4 bases from J, with 8 bases in between. The CDR3 is 12 amino acids. Looked up from germline, CDR1 is SEHNR and CDR2 is FQNEAQ (reference sequence). The CDR3 region has the DNA TGTGCCAGCAACGCGGGGAATCAGCCCCAGCATTTT. Its protein is CASNAGNQPQHF.

This clone was observed a handful of times. J is TRBJ2-1 and V is TRBV7-3, with D hard to call. Germline lookup yields CDR1 SGHTA and CDR2 FQGTGA. V lost 0 bases to trimming and J lost 0 bases, with 9 bases between them. This CDR3 spans 16 amino acids. In DNA form, the CDR3 reads TGTGCCAGCAGCTTAACCCAACAGAGCTCCTACAATGAGCAGTTCTTC. Encoded protein: CASSLTQQSSYNEQFF.

This clone showed up many times. The same CDR3 also results from other DNA sequences found in this sample. The chain carries TRBV19 and TRBJ2-1; 11 bases map to TRBD2. V dropped 5 bases and J dropped 4; count of bases not matched to a gene: 4. Germline CDR1 reads LNHDA; CDR2 reads SQIVND (reference sequence). The CDR3 runs 15 residues. The DNA of the CDR3 is TGTGCCAGTAGTGCGACTAGCGGGACTTACAATGAGCAGTTCTTC. Protein: CASSATSGTYNEQFF.

The chain is built from TRBV9 and TRBJ2-4; unclear D gene. Trimming removed 3 bases from V and 8 bases from J, with 12 bases in between. CDR3 length: 13 residues. The germline CDR1 and CDR2 sequences are SGDLS and YYNGEE. The DNA for the CDR3 is TGTGCCAGCAGCGATCAGGTTTCTTACATTCAGTACTTC. Its protein product is CASSDQVSYIQYF.

This rearrangement joins TRBV9 to TRBJ2-1; D is perhaps TRBD2 (7 bases). Trimming shortened V by 3 bases and J by 0 bases, and 13 bases separated the two germline ends. The germline CDR1 and CDR2 sequences are SGDLS and YYNGEE. The CDR3 is 16 residues long. The CDR3 loop is CASSERDTSSYNEQFF. DNA for the CDR3: TGTGCCAGCAGCGAGCGGGACACGAGCTCCTACAATGAGCAGTTCTTC.

The CDR3 sequence is CASRPPGENNYGYTF. CDR3 in DNA: TGTGCCAGCCGACCGCCCGGGGAGAACAACTATGGCTACACCTTC. This sequence joins TRBV7-9 and TRBJ1-2, with D uncertain. CDR3 length equals 15 residues. Germline values: CDR1 SEHNR, CDR2 FQNEAQ (reference sequence). The V end was cut by 8 bases, the J end by 2 bases, with 18 bases between.

This clone was found a few times. The chain combines TRBV28 with TRBJ2-5, with 9 bases fitting TRBD1. The better agreement between TRBJ2-7 and the DNA end casts doubt on the J call. Germline CDR1 and CDR2: MDHEN and SYDVKM. This CDR3 contains 15 residues. This CDR3 is CASSSPGTGNYEQYF. The DNA of the CDR3 is TGTGCCAGCAGTTCCCCCGGGACAGGGAACTACGAGCAGTACTTC.